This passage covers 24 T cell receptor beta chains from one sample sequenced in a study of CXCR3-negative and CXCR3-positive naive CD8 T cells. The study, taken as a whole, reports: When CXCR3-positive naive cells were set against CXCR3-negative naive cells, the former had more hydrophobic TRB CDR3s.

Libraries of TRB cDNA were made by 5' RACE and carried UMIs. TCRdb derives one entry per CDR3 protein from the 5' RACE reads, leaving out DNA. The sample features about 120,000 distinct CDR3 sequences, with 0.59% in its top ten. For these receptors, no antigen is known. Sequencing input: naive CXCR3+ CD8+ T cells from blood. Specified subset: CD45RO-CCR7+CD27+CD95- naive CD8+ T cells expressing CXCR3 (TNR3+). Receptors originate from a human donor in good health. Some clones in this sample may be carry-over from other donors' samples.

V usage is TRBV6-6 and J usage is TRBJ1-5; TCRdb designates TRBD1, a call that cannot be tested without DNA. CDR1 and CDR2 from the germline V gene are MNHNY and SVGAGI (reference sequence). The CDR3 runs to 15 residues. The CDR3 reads CASSYEQGANQPQHF.

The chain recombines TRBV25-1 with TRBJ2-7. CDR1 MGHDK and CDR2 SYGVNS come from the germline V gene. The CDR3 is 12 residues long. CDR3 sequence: CASSPGSNEQYF.

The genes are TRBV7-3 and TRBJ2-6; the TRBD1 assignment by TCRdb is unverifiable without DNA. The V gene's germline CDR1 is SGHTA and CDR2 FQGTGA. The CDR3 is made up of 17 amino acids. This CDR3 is CASSWDRGVSGANVLTF.

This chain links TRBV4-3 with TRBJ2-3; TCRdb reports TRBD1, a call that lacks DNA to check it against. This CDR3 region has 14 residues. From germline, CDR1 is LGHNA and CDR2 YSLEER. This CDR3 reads CASSQDWTGDTQYF.

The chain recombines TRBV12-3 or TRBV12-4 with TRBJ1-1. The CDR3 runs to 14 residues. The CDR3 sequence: CASSTDSVLPEAFF.

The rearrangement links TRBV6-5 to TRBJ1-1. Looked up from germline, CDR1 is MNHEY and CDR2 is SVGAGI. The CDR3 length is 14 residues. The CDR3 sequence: CASSYSDEGTEAFF.

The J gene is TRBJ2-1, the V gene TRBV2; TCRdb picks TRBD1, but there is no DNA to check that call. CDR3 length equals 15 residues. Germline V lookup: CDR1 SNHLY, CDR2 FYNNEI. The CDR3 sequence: CASTPSWDMANEQFF.

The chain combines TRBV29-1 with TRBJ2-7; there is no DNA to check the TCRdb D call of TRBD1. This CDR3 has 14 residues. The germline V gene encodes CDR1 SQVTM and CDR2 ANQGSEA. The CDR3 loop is CSVEEANPDSEQYF.

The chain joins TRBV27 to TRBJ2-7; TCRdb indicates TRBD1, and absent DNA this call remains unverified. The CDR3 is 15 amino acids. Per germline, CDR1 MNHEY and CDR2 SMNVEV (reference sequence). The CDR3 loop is CASSFREGALYEQYF.

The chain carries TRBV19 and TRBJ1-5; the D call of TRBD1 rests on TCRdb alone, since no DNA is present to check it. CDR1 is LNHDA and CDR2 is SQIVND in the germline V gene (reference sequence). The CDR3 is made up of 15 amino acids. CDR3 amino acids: CASTETGGRGQPQHF.

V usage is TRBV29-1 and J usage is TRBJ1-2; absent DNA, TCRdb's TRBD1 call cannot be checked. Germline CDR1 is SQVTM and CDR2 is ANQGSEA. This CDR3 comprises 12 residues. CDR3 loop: CSVTGVNYGYTF.

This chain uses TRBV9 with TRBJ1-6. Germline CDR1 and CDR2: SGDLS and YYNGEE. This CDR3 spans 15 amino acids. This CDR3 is CASSVATTYDSPLHF.

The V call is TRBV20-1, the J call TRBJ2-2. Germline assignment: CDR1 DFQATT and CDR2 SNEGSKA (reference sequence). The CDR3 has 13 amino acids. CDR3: CSGLDKNTGELFF.

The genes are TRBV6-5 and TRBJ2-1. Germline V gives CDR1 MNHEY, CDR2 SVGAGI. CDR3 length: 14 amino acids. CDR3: CASGIQGLNNEQFF.

The CDR3 is CATSRAPPGGSYNSPLHF. V is TRBV15 and J is TRBJ1-6; TCRdb outputs TRBD1, but without DNA this stays unchecked. The CDR3 has 18 residues. Germline V gives CDR1 LNHNV, CDR2 YYDKDF (reference sequence).

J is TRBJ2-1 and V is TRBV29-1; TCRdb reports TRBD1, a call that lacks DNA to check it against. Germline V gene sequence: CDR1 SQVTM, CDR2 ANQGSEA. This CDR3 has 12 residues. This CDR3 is CSAEDRENEQFF.

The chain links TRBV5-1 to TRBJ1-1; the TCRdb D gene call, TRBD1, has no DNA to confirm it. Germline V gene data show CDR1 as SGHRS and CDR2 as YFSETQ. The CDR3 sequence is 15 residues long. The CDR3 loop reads CASSPGQNLNTEAFF.

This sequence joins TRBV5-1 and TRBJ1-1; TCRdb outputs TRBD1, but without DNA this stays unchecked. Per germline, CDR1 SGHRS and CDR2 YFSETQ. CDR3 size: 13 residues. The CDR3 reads CASSSGTGTEAFF.

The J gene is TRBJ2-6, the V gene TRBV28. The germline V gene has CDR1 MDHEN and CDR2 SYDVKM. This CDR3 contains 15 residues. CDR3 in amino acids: CASSQQLSGANVLTF.

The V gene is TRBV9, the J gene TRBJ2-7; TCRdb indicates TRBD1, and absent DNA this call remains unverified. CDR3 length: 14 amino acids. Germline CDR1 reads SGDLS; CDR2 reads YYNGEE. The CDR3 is CASSHTGAAKEQYF.

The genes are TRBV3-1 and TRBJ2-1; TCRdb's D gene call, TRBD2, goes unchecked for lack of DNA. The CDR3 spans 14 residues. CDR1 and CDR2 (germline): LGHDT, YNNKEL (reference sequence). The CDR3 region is CASSAGTSVYEQFF.

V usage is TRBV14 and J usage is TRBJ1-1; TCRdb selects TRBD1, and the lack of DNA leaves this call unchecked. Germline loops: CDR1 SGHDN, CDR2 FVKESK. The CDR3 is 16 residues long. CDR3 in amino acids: CASSQDLGGGGTEAFF.

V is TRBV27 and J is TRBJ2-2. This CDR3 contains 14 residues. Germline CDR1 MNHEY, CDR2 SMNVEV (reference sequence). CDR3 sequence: CASTTLTATGELFF.

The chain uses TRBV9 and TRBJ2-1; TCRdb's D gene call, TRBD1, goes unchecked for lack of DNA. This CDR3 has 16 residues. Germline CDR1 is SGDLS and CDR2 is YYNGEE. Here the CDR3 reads CASSVETGGTYNEQFF.